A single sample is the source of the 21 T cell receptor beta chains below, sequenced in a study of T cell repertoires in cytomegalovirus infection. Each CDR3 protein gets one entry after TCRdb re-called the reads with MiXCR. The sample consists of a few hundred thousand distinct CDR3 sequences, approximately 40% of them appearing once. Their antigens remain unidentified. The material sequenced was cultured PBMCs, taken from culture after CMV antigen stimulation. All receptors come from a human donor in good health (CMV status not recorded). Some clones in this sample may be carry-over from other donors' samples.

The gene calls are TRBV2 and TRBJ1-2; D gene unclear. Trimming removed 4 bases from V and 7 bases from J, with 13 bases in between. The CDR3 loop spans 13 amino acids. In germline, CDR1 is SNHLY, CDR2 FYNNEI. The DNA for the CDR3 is TGTGCCAGCAGTGGAAGGGCCCTCGGTGGCTACACCTTC. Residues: CASSGRALGGYTF.

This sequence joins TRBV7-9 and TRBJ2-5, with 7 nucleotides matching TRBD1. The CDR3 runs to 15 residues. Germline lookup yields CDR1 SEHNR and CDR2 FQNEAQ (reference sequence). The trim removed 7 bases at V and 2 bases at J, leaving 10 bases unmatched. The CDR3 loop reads CASTTQTGFQETQYF. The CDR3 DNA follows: TGTGCCAGCACCACCCAGACAGGGTTTCAAGAGACCCAGTACTTC.

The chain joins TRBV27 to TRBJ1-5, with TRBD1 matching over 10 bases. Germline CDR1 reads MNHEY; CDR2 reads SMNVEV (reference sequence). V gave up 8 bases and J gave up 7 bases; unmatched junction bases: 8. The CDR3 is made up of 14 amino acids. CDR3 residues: CASAGTGVWQPQHF. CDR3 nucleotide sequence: TGTGCCAGCGCCGGGACAGGGGTATGGCAGCCCCAGCATTTT.

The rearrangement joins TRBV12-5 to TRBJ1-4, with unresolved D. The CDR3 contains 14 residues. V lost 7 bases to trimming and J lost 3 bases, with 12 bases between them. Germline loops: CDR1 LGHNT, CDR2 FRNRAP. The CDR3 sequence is CASAPGGSNEKLFF. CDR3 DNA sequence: TGTGCTAGTGCCCCTGGTGGGTCTAATGAAAAACTGTTTTTT.

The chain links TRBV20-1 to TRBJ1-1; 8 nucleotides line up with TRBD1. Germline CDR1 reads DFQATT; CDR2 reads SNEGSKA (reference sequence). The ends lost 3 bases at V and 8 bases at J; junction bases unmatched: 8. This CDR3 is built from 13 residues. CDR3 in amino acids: CSARRDRSTEAFF. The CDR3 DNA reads TGCAGTGCTAGGCGGGACAGGTCGACGGAAGCTTTCTTT.

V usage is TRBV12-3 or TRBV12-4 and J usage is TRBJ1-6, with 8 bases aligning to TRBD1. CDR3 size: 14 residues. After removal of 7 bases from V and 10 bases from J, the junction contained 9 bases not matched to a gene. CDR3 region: CASNGQGRDSPLHF. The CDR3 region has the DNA TGTGCCAGCAACGGACAGGGTAGAGACTCACCCCTCCACTTT.

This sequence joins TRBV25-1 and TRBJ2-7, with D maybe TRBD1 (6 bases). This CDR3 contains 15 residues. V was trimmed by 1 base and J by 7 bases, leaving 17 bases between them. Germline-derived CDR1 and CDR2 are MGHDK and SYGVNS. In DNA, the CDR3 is TGTGCCAGCAGTGAATTTGGGGGCAGGGGTTGGGAGCAGTACTTC. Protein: CASSEFGGRGWEQYF.

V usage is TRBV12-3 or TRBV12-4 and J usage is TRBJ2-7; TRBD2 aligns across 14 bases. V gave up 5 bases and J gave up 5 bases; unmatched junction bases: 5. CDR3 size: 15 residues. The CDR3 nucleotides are TGTGCCAGCAGTCTGGGACTAGCGGGAGTTAACGAGCAGTACTTC. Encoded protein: CASSLGLAGVNEQYF.

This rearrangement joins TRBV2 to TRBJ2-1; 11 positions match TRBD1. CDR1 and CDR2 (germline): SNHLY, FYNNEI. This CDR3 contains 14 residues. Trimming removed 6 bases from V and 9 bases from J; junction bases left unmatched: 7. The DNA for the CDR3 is TGTGCCAGCAGATATCGGACAGGGGGCCGTGAGCAGTTCTTC. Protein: CASRYRTGGREQFF.

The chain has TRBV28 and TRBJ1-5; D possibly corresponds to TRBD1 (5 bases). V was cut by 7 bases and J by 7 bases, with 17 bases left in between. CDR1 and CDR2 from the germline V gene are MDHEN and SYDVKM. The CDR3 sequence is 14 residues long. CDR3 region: CASNLGAVEQPQHF. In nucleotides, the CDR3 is TGTGCCAGCAATCTTGGGGCAGTAGAACAGCCCCAGCATTTT.

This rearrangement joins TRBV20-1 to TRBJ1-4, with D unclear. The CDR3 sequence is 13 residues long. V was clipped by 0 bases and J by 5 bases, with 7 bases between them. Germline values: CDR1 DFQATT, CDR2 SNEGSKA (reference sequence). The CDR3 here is CSARDLQNEKLFF. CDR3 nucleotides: TGCAGTGCTAGAGATCTTCAGAATGAAAAACTGTTTTTT.

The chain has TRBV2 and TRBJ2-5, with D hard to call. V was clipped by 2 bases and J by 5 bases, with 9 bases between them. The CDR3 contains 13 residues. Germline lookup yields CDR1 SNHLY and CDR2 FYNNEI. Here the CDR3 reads CASSERLGETQYF. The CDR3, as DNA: TGTGCCAGCAGTGAAAGGTTGGGCGAGACCCAGTACTTC. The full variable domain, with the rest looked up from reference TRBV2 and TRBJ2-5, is EPEVTQTPSHQVTQMGQEVILRCVPISNHLYFYWYRQILGQKVEFLVSFYNNEISEKSEIFDDQFSVERPDGSNFTLKIRSTKLEDSAMYFCASSERLGETQYFGPGTRLLVL.

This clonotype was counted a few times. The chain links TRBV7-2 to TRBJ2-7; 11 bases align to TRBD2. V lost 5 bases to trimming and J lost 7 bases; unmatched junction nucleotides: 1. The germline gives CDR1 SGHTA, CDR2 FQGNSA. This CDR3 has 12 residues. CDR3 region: CASSRLAGEQYF. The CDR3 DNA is TGTGCCAGCAGCAGACTAGCGGGAGAGCAGTACTTC.

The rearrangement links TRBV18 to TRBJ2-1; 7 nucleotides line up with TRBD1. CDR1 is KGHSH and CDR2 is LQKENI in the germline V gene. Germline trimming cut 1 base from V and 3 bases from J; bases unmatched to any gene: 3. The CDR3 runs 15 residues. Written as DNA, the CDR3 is TGTGCCAGCTCACCACAGGGACAGAACTACAATGAGCAGTTCTTC. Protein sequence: CASSPQGQNYNEQFF. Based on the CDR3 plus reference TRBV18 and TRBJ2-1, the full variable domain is NAGVMQNPRHLVRRRGQEARLRCSPMKGHSHVYWYRQLPEEGLKFMVYLQKENIIDESGMPKERFSAEFPKEGPSILRIQQVVRGDSAAYFCASSPQGQNYNEQFFGPGTRLTVL.

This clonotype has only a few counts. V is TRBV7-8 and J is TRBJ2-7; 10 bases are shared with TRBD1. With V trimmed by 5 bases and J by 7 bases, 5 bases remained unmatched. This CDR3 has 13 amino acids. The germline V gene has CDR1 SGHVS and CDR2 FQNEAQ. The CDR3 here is CASSRQGAREQYF. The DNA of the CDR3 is TGTGCCAGCAGCCGACAGGGGGCTAGAGAGCAGTACTTC.

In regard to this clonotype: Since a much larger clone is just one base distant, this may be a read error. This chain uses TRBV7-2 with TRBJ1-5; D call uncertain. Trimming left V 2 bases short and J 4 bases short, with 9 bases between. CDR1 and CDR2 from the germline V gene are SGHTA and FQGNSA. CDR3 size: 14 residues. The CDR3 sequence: CASSLMDHNQPQHF. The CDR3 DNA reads TGTGCCAGCAGCTTAATGGACCATAATCAGCCCCAGCATTTT.

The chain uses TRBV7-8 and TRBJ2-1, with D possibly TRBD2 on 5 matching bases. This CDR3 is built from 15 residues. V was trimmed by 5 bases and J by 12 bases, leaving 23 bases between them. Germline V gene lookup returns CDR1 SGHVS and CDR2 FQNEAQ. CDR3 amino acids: CASSPQRGGQMRQFF. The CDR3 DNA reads TGTGCCAGCAGCCCACAAAGAGGAGGCCAGATGAGGCAGTTCTTC.

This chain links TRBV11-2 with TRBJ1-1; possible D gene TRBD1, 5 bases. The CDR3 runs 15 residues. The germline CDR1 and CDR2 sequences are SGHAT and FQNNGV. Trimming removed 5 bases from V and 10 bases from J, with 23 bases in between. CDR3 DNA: TGTGCCAGCAGCCAACCGGTACTCCAGGGTTCGGCAGCTTTCTTT. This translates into CASSQPVLQGSAAFF.

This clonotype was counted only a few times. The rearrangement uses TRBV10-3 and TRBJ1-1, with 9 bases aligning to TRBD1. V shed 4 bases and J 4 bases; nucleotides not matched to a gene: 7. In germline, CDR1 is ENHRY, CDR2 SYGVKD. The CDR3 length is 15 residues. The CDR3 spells CAISARQGVGTEAFF. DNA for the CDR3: TGTGCCATCAGTGCACGACAGGGGGTTGGCACTGAAGCTTTCTTT.

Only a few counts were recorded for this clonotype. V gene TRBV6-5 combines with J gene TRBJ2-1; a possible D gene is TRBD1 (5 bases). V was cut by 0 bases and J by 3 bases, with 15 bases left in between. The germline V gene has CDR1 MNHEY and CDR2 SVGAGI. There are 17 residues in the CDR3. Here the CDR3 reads CASSYSAGPPNYNEQFF. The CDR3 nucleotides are TGTGCCAGCAGTTACTCCGCAGGGCCACCCAACTACAATGAGCAGTTCTTC.

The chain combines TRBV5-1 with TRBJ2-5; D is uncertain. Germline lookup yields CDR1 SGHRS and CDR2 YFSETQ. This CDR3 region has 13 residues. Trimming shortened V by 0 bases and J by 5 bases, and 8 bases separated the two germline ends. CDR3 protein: CASSLAPWETQYF. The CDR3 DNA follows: TGCGCCAGCAGCTTGGCTCCGTGGGAGACCCAGTACTTC.